Following are 18 T cell receptor beta chains from one sample sequenced in a study of T cell responses to AZD1222 COVID-19 vaccine. Assay used: immunoSEQ multiplex PCR; TCRdb lists only in-frame clones, some missing. The sample lists about 120,000 clones, roughly 90% occurring once. The source was peripheral blood, collected on day 0 of AZD1222 vaccination. All receptors derive from an adult in good health.

The chain recombines TRBV27 with TRBJ2-4; possible D gene TRBD2, 5 bases. Germline CDR1 is MNHEY and CDR2 is SMNVEV (reference sequence). This CDR3 is 17 amino acids long. V was trimmed by 7 bases and J by 0 bases, leaving 19 bases between them. The CDR3 protein is CASTSGWATLAKNIQYF. The CDR3 region has the DNA TGTGCCAGCACCTCGGGGTGGGCGACCTTAGCCAAAAACATTCAGTACTTC.

V gene TRBV3-1 (or the pseudogene TRBV3-2) combines with J gene TRBJ2-2, with D possibly being TRBD1 or TRBD2 (5 bases each). The CDR3 is made up of 13 amino acids. Germline loops: CDR1 LGHDT, CDR2 YNNKEL (reference sequence). Trimming left V 1 base short and J 9 bases short, with 9 bases between. In nucleotides, the CDR3 is TGTGCCAGCAGCCAAGGTCCGGGGCGGGAGCTGTTTTTT. Translating it yields CASSQGPGRELFF.

The genes are TRBV9 and TRBJ2-3; 11 bases match TRBD1. Germline CDR1 SGDLS, CDR2 YYNGEE. Trimming at V came to 4 bases and at J to 6 bases, leaving 10 bases not matched to a gene. The CDR3 contains 16 residues. CDR3 residues: CASSSPGTGGVDTQYF. The CDR3 nucleotides read TGTGCCAGCAGCTCACCCGGGACAGGGGGAGTCGATACGCAGTATTTT.

The rearrangement uses TRBV19 and TRBJ1-2, with 8 bases identical to TRBD1. The J segment lost 6 bases and the V segment lost 4 bases, leaving 13 bases of the junction unmatched. The CDR3 runs 16 residues. Germline assignment: CDR1 LNHDA and CDR2 SQIVND (reference sequence). CDR3 sequence (DNA): TGTGCCAGTAGTAAGTCGGGACAGGCCCCCCTCGATGGCTACACCTTC. The encoded protein is CASSKSGQAPLDGYTF.

The gene calls are TRBV11-3 and TRBJ2-3, with D possibly TRBD2 on 6 matching bases. Germline V gene sequence: CDR1 SGHNT, CDR2 YENEEA. V was trimmed by 0 bases and J by 5 bases, leaving 9 bases between them. The CDR3 has 14 residues. The CDR3 loop is CASSLDPSVDTQYF. The CDR3 coding sequence is TGTGCCAGCAGCTTAGATCCTAGCGTAGATACGCAGTATTTT.

The chain is built from TRBV6-5 and TRBJ2-1; D ambiguous. The CDR3 covers 13 residues. Trimming took 0 bases from V and 10 from J, leaving 10 bases between them. Germline V gene sequence: CDR1 MNHEY, CDR2 SVGAGI. The CDR3 sequence is CASSYSLGNEQFF. The CDR3 nucleotides read TGTGCCAGCAGTTACTCGTTGGGGAACGAGCAGTTCTTC.

The rearrangement links TRBV9 to TRBJ1-5, with D unresolved. CDR3 length: 14 residues. Between the trimmed V and J ends, which lost 2 bases and 0 bases, there was a span of 6 bases. The germline CDR1 and CDR2 sequences are SGDLS and YYNGEE. The CDR3 coding sequence is TGTGCCAGCAGCGTCGGAGATAGCAATCAGCCCCAGCATTTT. Its protein is CASSVGDSNQPQHF.

The rearrangement links TRBV15 to TRBJ2-7; TRBD1 or TRBD2 may be the D gene (7 bases each). Germline-derived CDR1 and CDR2 are LNHNV and YYDKDF (reference sequence). The CDR3 is made up of 16 amino acids. Trimming removed 1 base at V and 3 bases at J, with 16 bases between. CDR3 DNA sequence: TGTGCCACCAGCAGAGTGGGCAGGGGGGGCAACTACGAGCAGTACTTC. It encodes CATSRVGRGGNYEQYF.

This chain links TRBV30 with TRBJ2-1, with D possibly being TRBD1 (6 bases). V lost 1 base and J lost 4, with 14 bases in between. The CDR3 is made up of 15 amino acids. CDR1 and CDR2 from the germline V gene are GTSNPN and SVGIG (reference sequence). The DNA for the CDR3 is TGTGCCTGGAGTGGACCGGGACATTTATACAATGAGCAGTTCTTC. It encodes CAWSGPGHLYNEQFF.

J is TRBJ1-1 and V is TRBV4-1; D is unclear. The CDR3 has 14 amino acids. Germline CDR1 is MGHRA and CDR2 is YSYEKL. V dropped 8 bases and J dropped 4 bases, with 17 bases sitting between them. This CDR3 is CASLPVLGGTEAFF. CDR3 bases: TGCGCCAGCCTTCCGGTCTTAGGAGGCACTGAAGCTTTCTTT.

J is TRBJ2-7 and V is TRBV28; a weak D match, TRBD1 (6 bases). The length of the CDR3 is 13 residues. Germline V gene lookup returns CDR1 MDHEN and CDR2 SYDVKM. The V end lost 5 bases, the J end lost 4 bases, and 12 bases lay between the germline ends. CDR3 loop: CASSAYRDYEQYF. CDR3 bases: TGTGCCAGCAGTGCATACAGGGATTACGAGCAGTACTTC.

The chain carries TRBV19 and TRBJ1-1; 9 bases are a match to TRBD1. V shed 9 bases and J 11 bases; nucleotides not matched to a gene: 13. The CDR3 contains 13 residues. The germline V gene encodes CDR1 LNHDA and CDR2 SQIVND (reference sequence). As DNA, the CDR3 is TGTGCCAGACCGGGACAGGGAAAAGTGTACGCTTTCTTT. It yields the protein CARPGQGKVYAFF. Supplemented by reference TRBV19 and TRBJ1-1, the full variable domain reads DGGITQSPKYLFRKEGQNVTLSCEQNLNHDAMYWYRQDPGQGLRLIYYSQIVNDFQKGDIAEGYSVSREKKESFPLTVTSAQKNPTAFYLCARPGQGKVYAFFGQGTRLTVV.

The chain recombines TRBV29-1 with TRBJ1-1; D is undetermined. With 4 bases removed from V and 0 bases from J, the gap between germline ends came to 15 bases. The germline V gene has CDR1 SQVTM and CDR2 ANQGSEA. The CDR3 runs 15 residues. DNA for the CDR3: TGCAGCGTTGCCCAGCACCTATCAGTGAACACTGAAGCTTTCTTT. Translation gives CSVAQHLSVNTEAFF.

In this sample, this clone turned up once. The CDR3 loop reads CAWSQGVTEAFF. The DNA for the CDR3 is TGTGCCTGGAGCCAGGGGGTGACTGAAGCTTTCTTT. This rearrangement joins TRBV30 to TRBJ1-1, with 7 positions matching TRBD1. Losses at the gene ends were 3 bases for V and 5 bases for J; bases not matched to a gene: 3. There are 12 residues in the CDR3. The germline gives CDR1 GTSNPN, CDR2 SVGIG (reference sequence).

The V and J genes are TRBV5-8 and TRBJ2-1, with a possible D match to TRBD2 (7 bases). V lost 2 bases, J lost 0 bases, and 9 bases lay in between. The CDR3 totals 15 residues. Germline assignment: CDR1 SGHTS and CDR2 YDEGEE. The chain's CDR3 is CASSLGGASYNEQFF. CDR3 sequence (DNA): TGTGCCAGCAGCTTAGGGGGGGCCTCCTACAATGAGCAGTTCTTC.

The J gene is TRBJ2-5, the V gene TRBV6-2 or TRBV6-3; possible D gene TRBD2, 7 bases. With 2 bases removed from V and 1 base from J, the gap between germline ends came to 20 bases. This CDR3 spans 18 amino acids. CDR1 is MNHEY, CDR2 SVGEGT, per germline. CDR3 region: CASSYPIGGGICQETQYF. In nucleotides, the CDR3 is TGTGCCAGCAGTTACCCCATAGGCGGGGGCATTTGCCAAGAGACCCAGTACTTC.

This chain links TRBV5-1 with TRBJ1-2; a weak D match, TRBD1 (6 bases). From germline, CDR1 is SGHRS and CDR2 YFSETQ. With 4 bases removed from V and 5 bases from J, the gap between germline ends came to 9 bases. This CDR3 has 12 residues. CDR3 region: CASSAGQYGYTF. The CDR3 DNA is TGCGCCAGCAGCGCAGGACAGTATGGCTACACCTTC. The complete variable domain, with remaining parts taken from reference TRBV5-1 and TRBJ1-2, reads KAGVTQTPRYLIKTRGQQVTLSCSPISGHRSVSWYQQTPGQGLQFLFEYFSETQRNKGNFPGRFSGRQFSNSRSEMNVSTLELGDSALYLCASSAGQYGYTFGSGTRLTVV.

The rearrangement links TRBV5-4 to TRBJ1-6, with D unresolved. Trimming shortened V by 0 bases and J by 5 bases, and 9 bases separated the two germline ends. The CDR3 loop spans 15 amino acids. Germline V gene sequence: CDR1 SGHNT, CDR2 YYREEE (reference sequence). CDR3 sequence (DNA): TGTGCCAGCAGCTTGGCGGGTCCCGATAATTCACCCCTCCACTTT. It is translated as CASSLAGPDNSPLHF.